This entry is about one T cell receptor (beta chain). Its antigen is undetermined. This CDR3 is built from 14 residues. Germline V gives CDR1 MNHNS, CDR2 SASEGT. The V and J ends lost 9 bases and 4 bases respectively, with 19 bases between them. PCR involved 60 Vbeta and 13 Jbeta primers. Measured with immunoSEQ multiplex PCR; TCRdb has only the in-frame clones, and not every one. This table holds 170,000 or so clones, over 60% found once. The data are from a study of cytomegalovirus exposure and HLA in healthy donors. General study findings and limits: Serostatus for CMV was the only available immune exposure information. The dataset shows that most TCR sequences were rare, while some public TCRs occurred in many donors.

The sequence was obtained from a middle-aged woman in good health and CMV-seronegative. Sequenced: PBMCs. The chain links TRBV6-1 to TRBJ2-7; tentatively, D is TRBD1 (6 bases). The CDR3 DNA is TGTGCCAGTTGTAGACAGGTCGGGGCTTACGAGCAGTACTTC. Its protein is CASCRQVGAYEQYF.